The 26 T cell receptor beta chains listed next were all sequenced from one sample in a study of cytomegalovirus exposure and HLA in healthy donors. The PCR had 60 Vbeta and 13 Jbeta primers. This table comes from immunoSEQ multiplex PCR, and its TCRdb copy is limited to in-frame clones, with some not included. The sample holds hundreds of thousands of clones, roughly 85% seen once. Sequencing was done on a sample of PBMCs. These receptors came from a man aged 18 to 29 in good health and CMV-seronegative.

The chain is built from TRBV7-3 and TRBJ2-7, with a weak D call TRBD2 (5 bases). Per the germline V gene, CDR1 is SGHTA and CDR2 is FQGTGA. V dropped 4 bases and J dropped 6 bases, with 13 bases sitting between them. The CDR3 consists of 13 residues. The CDR3 region has the DNA TGTGCCAGCAGCTCCATCCCGGGATGCGAGCAGTACTTC. Translating gives CASSSIPGCEQYF.

The chain employs TRBV7-2 and TRBJ2-3; the match to TRBD2 covers 7 bases. The germline V gene encodes CDR1 SGHTA and CDR2 FQGNSA. Germline trimming cut 3 bases from V and 6 bases from J; bases unmatched to any gene: 9. The CDR3 length is 15 residues. CDR3 loop: CASSFRLALRDTQYF. The CDR3 DNA sequence: TGTGCCAGCAGCTTCAGACTAGCCCTACGGGATACGCAGTATTTT.

The chain combines TRBV5-4 with TRBJ1-1; 10 bases match TRBD1. The V and J ends lost 0 bases and 3 bases, in that order; junction bases with no gene match: 2. CDR1 and CDR2 from the germline V gene are SGHNT and YYREEE (reference sequence). The CDR3 length is 15 residues. CDR3: CASSLGTGGDTEAFF. For the CDR3, the DNA is TGTGCCAGCAGCTTGGGGACAGGGGGGGACACTGAAGCTTTCTTT. Full variable domain (remainder filled in from reference TRBV5-4 and TRBJ1-1): ETGVTQSPTHLIKTRGQQVTLRCSSQSGHNTVSWYQQALGQGPQFIFQYYREEENGRGNFPPRFSGLQFPNYSSELNVNALELDDSALYLCASSLGTGGDTEAFFGQGTRLTVV.

This clone was observed a few times. The V gene is TRBV7-8, the J gene TRBJ2-1; TRBD2 aligns across 7 bases. The CDR3 has 16 residues. Germline V gene data show CDR1 as SGHVS and CDR2 as FQNEAQ. V lost 1 base and J lost 4; bases outside the gene matches: 7. CDR3 residues: CASSLVGGSLYNEQFF. The CDR3 DNA is TGTGCCAGCAGCTTAGTAGGCGGGAGCTTGTACAATGAGCAGTTCTTC.

The DNA for the CDR3 is TGTGCGTTGGACAAGGTTTCTGGAAACACCATATATTTT. It yields the protein CALDKVSGNTIYF. The chain couples TRBV30 to TRBJ1-3, with a tentative D call TRBD1 (5 bases). This CDR3 region has 13 residues. Germline V gene lookup returns CDR1 GTSNPN and CDR2 SVGIG (reference sequence).

This clone was observed once. The J gene is TRBJ1-1, the V gene TRBV6-5, with 7 bases aligning to TRBD1. This CDR3 comprises 15 residues. Germline assignment: CDR1 MNHEY and CDR2 SVGAGI. J was trimmed by 6 bases and V by 4 bases; bases with no gene match: 11. As DNA, the CDR3 is TGTGCCAGCAGTTCCTCGGGACAGCGAGGGGCTGAAGCTTTCTTT. Translating gives CASSSSGQRGAEAFF.

The chain has TRBV6-6 and TRBJ2-1; 12 nucleotides match TRBD2. This CDR3 comprises 15 residues. Germline V gene data show CDR1 as MNHNY and CDR2 as SVGAGI (reference sequence). V lost 7 bases, J lost 3 bases, and 4 bases stayed unmatched. This CDR3 reads CASKRTSGDYNEQFF. The CDR3 nucleotides read TGTGCCAGCAAGAGGACTAGCGGGGACTACAATGAGCAGTTCTTC.

The chain has TRBV27 and TRBJ1-5; D gene ambiguous. The CDR3 consists of 14 residues. The ends were cut back, 2 bases at V and 7 bases at J, with 12 bases in the middle. Germline CDR1 MNHEY, CDR2 SMNVEV (reference sequence). CDR3 residues: CASSLVPGNQPQHF. Written as DNA, the CDR3 is TGTGCCAGCAGTTTAGTTCCGGGTAACCAGCCCCAGCATTTT.

V is TRBV2 and J is TRBJ2-7; 9 nucleotides align to TRBD2. The CDR3 runs 15 residues. The V segment lost 2 bases and the J segment 2 bases; nucleotides outside the gene matches: 4. Germline-derived CDR1 and CDR2 are SNHLY and FYNNEI. The CDR3 sequence is CASSEQSGGTYEQYF. The CDR3 coding sequence is TGTGCCAGCAGTGAACAAAGCGGGGGGACCTACGAGCAGTACTTC. The full variable domain, rest sourced from reference TRBV2 and TRBJ2-7, is EPEVTQTPSHQVTQMGQEVILRCVPISNHLYFYWYRQILGQKVEFLVSFYNNEISEKSEIFDDQFSVERPDGSNFTLKIRSTKLEDSAMYFCASSEQSGGTYEQYFGPGTRLTVT.

This clone was seen once. This sequence joins TRBV25-1 and TRBJ2-7; D not resolved. The CDR3 consists of 12 residues. Germline CDR1 reads MGHDK; CDR2 reads SYGVNS. V was trimmed by 1 base and J by 6 bases, leaving 7 bases between them. The CDR3 here is CASSESLAEQYF. The DNA for the CDR3 is TGTGCCAGCAGTGAATCTCTGGCCGAGCAGTACTTC.

This chain links TRBV7-3 with TRBJ2-1, with 10 bases aligning to TRBD2. The germline V gene has CDR1 SGHTA and CDR2 FQGTGA. Trimming took 4 bases from V and 4 from J; bases not matched to a gene: 7. This CDR3 spans 16 amino acids. The CDR3 DNA sequence: TGTGCCAGCAGCTCCTCCGGGACTAGCGCATACAATGAGCAGTTCTTC. Amino acids: CASSSSGTSAYNEQFF.

This chain joins TRBV7-8 and TRBJ2-5, with 7 bases matching TRBD2. The CDR3 length is 14 residues. In germline, CDR1 is SGHVS, CDR2 FQNEAQ. The V segment lost 5 bases and the J segment 4 bases; nucleotides outside the gene matches: 7. CDR3 bases: TGTGCCAGCAGCCCGGGGGTAGCGGGAGAGACCCAGTACTTC. Protein sequence: CASSPGVAGETQYF.

This chain uses TRBV15 with TRBJ2-7; tentatively, D is TRBD2 (6 bases). Trimming left V 0 bases short and J 2 bases short, with 20 bases between. The CDR3 covers 18 residues. Germline CDR1 and CDR2: LNHNV and YYDKDF (reference sequence). CDR3 DNA: TGTGCCACCAGCAGAGATCTTCCTCGTATGGGGGGAACCTACGAGCAGTACTTC. Translation gives CATSRDLPRMGGTYEQYF.

DNA of the CDR3: TGTGCCAGCAGCCAACAGGACATCGTGGATCAGCCCCAGCATTTT. This codes for CASSQQDIVDQPQHF. The chain is built from TRBV6-6 and TRBJ1-5, with D perhaps TRBD1 (5 bases). This CDR3 is built from 15 residues. The germline CDR1 and CDR2 sequences are MNHNY and SVGAGI (reference sequence). Trimming removed 6 bases at V and 5 bases at J, with 17 bases between.

The chain carries TRBV29-1 and TRBJ1-1; 7 bases align to TRBD1. The V gene end was trimmed by 5 bases and the J gene end by 2 bases; junction bases not matched to a gene: 2. CDR1 SQVTM and CDR2 ANQGSEA come from the germline V gene. The CDR3 runs to 12 residues. The CDR3 region is CSVRDSNTEAFF. CDR3 nucleotide sequence: TGCAGCGTTCGGGACAGTAACACTGAAGCTTTCTTT. Using reference TRBV29-1 and TRBJ1-1 for the parts outside the CDR3, the full variable domain is SAVISQKPSRDICQRGTSLTIQCQVDSQVTMMFWYRQQPGQSLTLIATANQGSEATYESGFVIDKFPISRPNLTFSTLTVSNMSPEDSSIYLCSVRDSNTEAFFGQGTRLTVV.

The CDR3 coding sequence is TGTGCCAGCAGCTTGGACAGGGTTGCAACTAATGAAAAACTGTTTTTT. Translating gives CASSLDRVATNEKLFF. The rearrangement links TRBV7-3 to TRBJ1-4, with 8 bases matching TRBD1. After removal of 3 bases from V and 0 bases from J, the junction contained 3 bases not matched to a gene. CDR1 and CDR2 (germline): SGHTA, FQGTGA. The CDR3 consists of 16 residues.

This rearrangement joins TRBV5-1 to TRBJ2-7; TRBD2 aligns across 10 bases. Trimming removed 2 bases from V and 5 bases from J; junction bases left unmatched: 13. The germline CDR1 and CDR2 sequences are SGHRS and YFSETQ. The CDR3 runs 17 residues. The DNA for the CDR3 is TGCGCCAGCAGCTTTGGGAGCTCTAGCGGGAGAGGCCACGAGCAGTACTTC. It codes for CASSFGSSSGRGHEQYF. Complete variable domain (other parts from reference TRBV5-1 and TRBJ2-7): KAGVTQTPRYLIKTRGQQVTLSCSPISGHRSVSWYQQTPGQGLQFLFEYFSETQRNKGNFPGRFSGRQFSNSRSEMNVSTLELGDSALYLCASSFGSSSGRGHEQYFGPGTRLTVT.

The V call is TRBV4-2, the J call TRBJ1-1; D is unresolved. V lost 4 bases to trimming and J lost 1 base, with 19 bases between them. CDR1 and CDR2 (germline): LGHNA, YNFKEQ. This CDR3 contains 17 residues. The CDR3 reads CASSPFDLSAANTEAFF. DNA of the CDR3: TGTGCCAGCAGCCCTTTTGATTTGAGTGCTGCGAACACTGAAGCTTTCTTT.

The rearrangement joins TRBV7-8 to TRBJ1-3, with 8 nucleotides matching TRBD1. This CDR3 spans 15 amino acids. Germline V gene lookup returns CDR1 SGHVS and CDR2 FQNEAQ. Trimming removed 1 base from V and 4 bases from J; junction bases left unmatched: 3. The CDR3 spells CASSLEDRVGNTIYF. The CDR3 DNA reads as TGTGCCAGCAGCTTAGAGGACAGGGTGGGAAACACCATATATTTT.

In its sample, this clone was seen a few times. The chain combines TRBV6-6 with TRBJ2-7; 10 bases map to TRBD2. Trimming removed 2 bases from V and 3 bases from J; junction bases left unmatched: 7. The V gene's germline CDR1 is MNHNY and CDR2 SVGAGI (reference sequence). The CDR3 loop spans 16 amino acids. CDR3 sequence reads: CASSYPHSGGSYEQYF. The CDR3 DNA sequence: TGTGCCAGCAGTTACCCTCATAGCGGGGGGAGCTACGAGCAGTACTTC.

The V and J genes are TRBV7-6 and TRBJ2-2, with TRBD2 matching over 11 bases. J was trimmed by 1 base and V by 5 bases; bases with no gene match: 3. Germline lookup yields CDR1 SGHVS and CDR2 FNYEAQ. CDR3 length: 16 amino acids. The CDR3 coding sequence is TGTGCCAGCAGCCACACTAGCGGGGGGAACACCGGGGAGCTGTTTTTT. Its translation: CASSHTSGGNTGELFF.

The chain joins TRBV5-1 to TRBJ2-7, with 8 bases aligning to TRBD1. The CDR3 length is 14 residues. Germline CDR1 is SGHRS and CDR2 is YFSETQ. Unmatched junction bases numbered 5, after V lost 1 base and J lost 5 bases. The DNA for the CDR3 is TGCGCCAGCAGCTTGCTCAGGGGGCAAAACGAGCAGTACTTC. Protein product: CASSLLRGQNEQYF.

V usage is TRBV19 and J usage is TRBJ1-5; 8 bases line up with TRBD1. CDR1 is LNHDA and CDR2 is SQIVND in the germline V gene (reference sequence). There are 15 residues in the CDR3. The ends lost 6 bases at V and 4 bases at J; junction bases unmatched: 8. The CDR3 DNA reads as TGTGCCAGTAGACAAGAAAGACAGGGGAATCAGCCCCAGCATTTT. Translating it yields CASRQERQGNQPQHF.

The chain joins TRBV6-1 to TRBJ2-2, with a weak D call TRBD1 (5 bases). The CDR3 is 14 residues long. From germline, CDR1 is MNHNS and CDR2 SASEGT. V gave up 4 bases and J gave up 3 bases, with 9 bases separating them. CDR3 in amino acids: CASSVGHHTGELFF. CDR3 nucleotides: TGTGCCAGCAGTGTCGGACACCACACCGGGGAGCTGTTTTTT.

The V call is TRBV6-5, the J call TRBJ2-1; the D gene is possibly TRBD1 (6 bases). Germline V lookup: CDR1 MNHEY, CDR2 SVGAGI. The CDR3 is made up of 15 amino acids. V lost 6 bases to trimming and J lost 6 bases, with 18 bases between them. Written as DNA, the CDR3 is TGTGCCAGCAGAGCAAGACAGGCACGGGGCAATGAGCAGTTCTTC. Translated, it gives CASRARQARGNEQFF.

The V gene is TRBV27, the J gene TRBJ2-7; 8 bases are shared with TRBD1. V shed 0 bases, J shed 2 bases, and the junction held 3 bases outside the gene matches. The CDR3 totals 15 residues. CDR1 and CDR2 (germline): MNHEY, SMNVEV (reference sequence). CDR3 nucleotides: TGTGCCAGCAGTTTATCGGTGGGACAGGCCTACGAGCAGTACTTC. Amino acid sequence: CASSLSVGQAYEQYF.